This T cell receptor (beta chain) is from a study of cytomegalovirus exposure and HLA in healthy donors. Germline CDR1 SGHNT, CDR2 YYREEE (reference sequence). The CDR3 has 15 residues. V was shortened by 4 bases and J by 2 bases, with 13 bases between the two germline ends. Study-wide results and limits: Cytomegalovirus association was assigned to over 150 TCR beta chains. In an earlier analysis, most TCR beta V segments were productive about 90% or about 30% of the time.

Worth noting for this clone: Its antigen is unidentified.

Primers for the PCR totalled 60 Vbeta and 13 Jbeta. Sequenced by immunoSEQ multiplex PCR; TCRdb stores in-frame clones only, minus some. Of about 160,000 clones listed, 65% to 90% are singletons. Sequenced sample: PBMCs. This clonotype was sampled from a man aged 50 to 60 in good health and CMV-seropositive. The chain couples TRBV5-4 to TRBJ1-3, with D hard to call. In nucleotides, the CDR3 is TGTGCCAGCAGCAACATTAATGAACCTGGAAACACCATATATTTT. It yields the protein CASSNINEPGNTIYF.